Ten or more counts support the clone carrying this T cell receptor beta chain. The data derive from a study of T-cell reconstitution after alpha-beta-depleted transplantation in children. Preparation of the TCRbeta library involved a method that used unique molecular identifiers. MiXCR, applied by TCRdb to the PCR reads, yields one record per CDR3 protein. This repertoire shows around 700,000 distinct CDR3 sequences, roughly 14% found once; its top ten account for 0.79%. This sequence was found in a girl aged 2-10 years with congenital amegakaryocytic thrombocytopenia, due to receive a stem cell transplant. Specimen: PBMCs, collected before TCRalphabeta/CD19-depleted stem cell transplant.

The CDR3 sequence is CASSLDPSANNEQFF. The CDR3 DNA sequence: TGCGCCAGCAGCTTGGATCCTAGCGCTAACAATGAGCAGTTCTTC. The chain uses TRBV5-1 and TRBJ2-1, with D perhaps TRBD2 (6 bases). Trimming took 0 bases from V and 5 from J, leaving 12 bases between them. The CDR3 covers 15 residues. Germline CDR1 reads SGHRS; CDR2 reads YFSETQ.